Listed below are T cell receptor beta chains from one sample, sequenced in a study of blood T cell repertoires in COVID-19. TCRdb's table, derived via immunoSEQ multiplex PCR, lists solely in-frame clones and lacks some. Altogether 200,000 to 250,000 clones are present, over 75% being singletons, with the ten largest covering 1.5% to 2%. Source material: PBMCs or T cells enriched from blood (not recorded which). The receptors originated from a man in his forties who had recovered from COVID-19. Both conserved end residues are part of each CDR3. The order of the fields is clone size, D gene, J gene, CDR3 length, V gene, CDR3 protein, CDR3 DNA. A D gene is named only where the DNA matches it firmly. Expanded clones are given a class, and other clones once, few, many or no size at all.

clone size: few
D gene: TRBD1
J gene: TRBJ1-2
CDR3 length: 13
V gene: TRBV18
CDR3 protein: CASSPQDRGDYTF
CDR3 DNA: TGTGCCAGCTCACCACAGGACAGGGGGGATTACACCTTC

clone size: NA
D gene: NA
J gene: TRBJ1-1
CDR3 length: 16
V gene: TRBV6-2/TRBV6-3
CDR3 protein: CASSYGRRTTNTEAFF
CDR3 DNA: TGTGCCAGCAGTTACGGTAGGCGGACAACGAACACTGAAGCTTTCTTT

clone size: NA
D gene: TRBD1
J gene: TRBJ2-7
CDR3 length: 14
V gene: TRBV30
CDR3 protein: CAWSPGTVIYEQYF
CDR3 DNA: TGTGCCTGGAGCCCCGGGACAGTAATCTACGAGCAGTACTTC

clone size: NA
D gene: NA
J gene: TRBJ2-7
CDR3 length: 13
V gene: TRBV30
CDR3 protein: CAWRSGGVPEQYF
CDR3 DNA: TGTGCCTGGAGGTCGGGGGGCGTCCCCGAGCAGTACTTC

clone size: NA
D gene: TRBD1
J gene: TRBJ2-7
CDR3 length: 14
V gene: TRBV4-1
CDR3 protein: CASSFRQGVGEQYF
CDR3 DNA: TGCGCCAGCAGCTTTAGACAGGGCGTTGGAGAGCAGTACTTC

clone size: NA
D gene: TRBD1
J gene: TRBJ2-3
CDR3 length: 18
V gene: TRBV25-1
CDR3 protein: CASSEYIGQGAGTDTQYF
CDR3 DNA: TGTGCCAGCAGTGAATATATCGGACAGGGGGCAGGCACAGATACGCAGTATTTT

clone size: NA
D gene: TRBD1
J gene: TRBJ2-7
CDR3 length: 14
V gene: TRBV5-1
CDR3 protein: CASSNDRGWGEQYF
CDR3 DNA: TGCGCCAGCAGCAACGACAGGGGGTGGGGAGAGCAGTACTTC

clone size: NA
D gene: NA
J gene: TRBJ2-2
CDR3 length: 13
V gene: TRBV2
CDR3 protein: CASSRENTGELFF
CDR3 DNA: TGTGCCAGCAGCAGGGAGAACACCGGGGAGCTGTTTTTT

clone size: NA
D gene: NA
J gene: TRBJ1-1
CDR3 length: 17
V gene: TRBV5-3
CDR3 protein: CARSSKTGRRFNTEAFF
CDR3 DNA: TGTGCCAGAAGTTCAAAGACCGGGAGAAGATTCAACACTGAAGCTTTCTTT

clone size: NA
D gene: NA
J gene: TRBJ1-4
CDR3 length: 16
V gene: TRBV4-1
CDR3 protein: CASSRVNRVTNEKLFF
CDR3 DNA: TGCGCCAGCAGCCGGGTCAACAGGGTGACTAATGAAAAACTGTTTTTT

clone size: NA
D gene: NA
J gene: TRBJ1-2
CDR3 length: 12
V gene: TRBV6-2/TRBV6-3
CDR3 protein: CASSESLYGYTF
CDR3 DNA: TGTGCCAGCAGTGAGTCTCTCTATGGCTACACCTTC

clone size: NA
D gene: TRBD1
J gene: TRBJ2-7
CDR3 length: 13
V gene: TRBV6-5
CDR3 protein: CASRTTGQDEQYF
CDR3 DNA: TGTGCCAGCAGAACGACAGGGCAGGACGAGCAGTACTTC

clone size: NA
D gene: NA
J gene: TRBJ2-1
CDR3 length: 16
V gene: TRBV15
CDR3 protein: CATSRDGRGFYNEQFF
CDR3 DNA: TGTGCCACCAGCAGAGATGGCCGGGGATTCTACAATGAGCAGTTCTTC

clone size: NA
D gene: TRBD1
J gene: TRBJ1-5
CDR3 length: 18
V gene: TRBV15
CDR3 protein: CATSRELPGTGKGQPQHF
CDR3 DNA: TGTGCCACCAGCAGAGAGTTACCCGGGACAGGGAAAGGACAGCCCCAGCATTTT

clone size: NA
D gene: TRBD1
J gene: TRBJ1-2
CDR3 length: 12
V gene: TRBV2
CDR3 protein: CASGAGGHGYTF
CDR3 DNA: TGTGCCAGCGGGGCAGGGGGCCATGGCTACACCTTC

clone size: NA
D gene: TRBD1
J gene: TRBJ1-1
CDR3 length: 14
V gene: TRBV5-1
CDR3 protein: CASSYGTVNTEAFF
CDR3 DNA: TGCGCCAGCAGCTACGGGACAGTTAACACTGAAGCTTTCTTT

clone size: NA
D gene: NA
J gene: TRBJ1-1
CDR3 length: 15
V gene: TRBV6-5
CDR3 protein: CASRHPGQPGAEAFF
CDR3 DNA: TGTGCCAGCAGACACCCTGGACAGCCCGGGGCTGAAGCTTTCTTT

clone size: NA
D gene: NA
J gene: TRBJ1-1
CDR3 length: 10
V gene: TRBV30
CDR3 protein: CAWTGAEAFF
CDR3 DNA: TGTGCCTGGACAGGGGCTGAAGCTTTCTTT

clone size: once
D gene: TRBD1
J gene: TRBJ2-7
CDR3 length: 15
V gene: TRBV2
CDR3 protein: CASSNRDRGPYEQYF
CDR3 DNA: TGTGCCAGCAGTAACCGGGACAGGGGGCCCTACGAGCAGTACTTC

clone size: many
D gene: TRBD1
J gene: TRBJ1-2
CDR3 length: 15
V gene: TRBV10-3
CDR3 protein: CAIRPLQGETYGYTF
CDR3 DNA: TGTGCCATCAGGCCTTTACAGGGGGAAACCTATGGCTACACCTTC

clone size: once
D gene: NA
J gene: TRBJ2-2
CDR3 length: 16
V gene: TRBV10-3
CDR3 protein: CAISERQGGNTGELFF
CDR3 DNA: TGTGCCATCAGTGAGAGACAGGGAGGAAACACCGGGGAGCTGTTTTTT

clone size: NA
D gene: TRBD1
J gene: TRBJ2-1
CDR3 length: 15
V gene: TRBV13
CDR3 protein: CASTLQGALSDEQFF
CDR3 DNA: TGTGCCAGCACCTTACAGGGGGCGTTGAGTGATGAGCAGTTCTTC

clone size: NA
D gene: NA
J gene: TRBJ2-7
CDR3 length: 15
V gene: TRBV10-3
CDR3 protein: CAISRGGEPPNEQYF
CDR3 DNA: TGTGCCATCAGCCGAGGAGGGGAGCCCCCGAACGAGCAGTACTTC

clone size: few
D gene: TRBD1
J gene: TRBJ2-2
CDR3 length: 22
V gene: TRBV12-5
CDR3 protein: CASGFFTTGTGVNSGRSGELFF
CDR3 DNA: TGTGCTAGTGGTTTCTTTACAACCGGGACAGGGGTTAACTCGGGGCGAAGCGGGGAGCTGTTTTTT

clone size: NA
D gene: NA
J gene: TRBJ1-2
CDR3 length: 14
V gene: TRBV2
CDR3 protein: CASSQPGADYGYTF
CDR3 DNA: TGTGCCAGCAGCCAGCCAGGGGCCGACTATGGCTACACCTTC

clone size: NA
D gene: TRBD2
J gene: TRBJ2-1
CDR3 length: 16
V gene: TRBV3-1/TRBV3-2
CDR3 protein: CASSQDSSGTRNEQFF
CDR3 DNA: TGTGCCAGCAGCCAAGATTCGAGCGGGACGAGAAATGAGCAGTTCTTC

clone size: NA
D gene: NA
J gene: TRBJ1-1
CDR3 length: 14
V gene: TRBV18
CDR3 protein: CASSPGRENTEAFF
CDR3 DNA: TGTGCCAGCTCACCAGGCAGGGAGAACACTGAAGCTTTCTTT

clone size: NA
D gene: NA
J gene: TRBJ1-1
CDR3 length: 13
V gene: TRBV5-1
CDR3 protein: CASSLVRDTEAFF
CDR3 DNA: TGCGCCAGCAGCTTGGTCAGGGACACTGAAGCTTTCTTT

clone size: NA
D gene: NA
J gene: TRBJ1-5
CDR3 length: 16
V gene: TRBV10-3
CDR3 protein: CAISESKTRAGQPQHF
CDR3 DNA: TGTGCCATCAGTGAGTCGAAGACCAGGGCTGGACAGCCCCAGCATTTT

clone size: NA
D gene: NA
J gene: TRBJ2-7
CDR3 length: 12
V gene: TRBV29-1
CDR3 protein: CSVRGATYEQYF
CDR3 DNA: TGCAGCGTTCGGGGGGCAACCTACGAGCAGTACTTC

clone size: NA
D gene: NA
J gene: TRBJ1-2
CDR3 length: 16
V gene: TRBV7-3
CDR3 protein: CASSLTVPTVLDGYTF
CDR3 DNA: TGTGCCAGCAGCTTAACTGTCCCTACGGTCTTAGATGGCTACACCTTC

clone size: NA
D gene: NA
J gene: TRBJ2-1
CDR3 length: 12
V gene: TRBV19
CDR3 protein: CASSMIAEGQFF
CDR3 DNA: TGTGCCAGTAGTATGATAGCGGAGGGACAGTTCTTC

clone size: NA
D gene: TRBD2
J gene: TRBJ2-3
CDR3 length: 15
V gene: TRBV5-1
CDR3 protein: CASSLISGTSDTQYF
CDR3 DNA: TGCGCCAGCAGCTTGATTAGCGGGACTTCAGATACGCAGTATTTT

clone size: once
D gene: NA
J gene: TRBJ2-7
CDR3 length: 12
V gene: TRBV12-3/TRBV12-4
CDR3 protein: CASSSGSREQYF
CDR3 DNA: TGTGCCAGCAGTTCAGGGTCGCGAGAGCAGTACTTC

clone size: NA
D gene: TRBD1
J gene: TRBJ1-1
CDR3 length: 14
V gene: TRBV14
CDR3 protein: CASRDRGLDTEAFF
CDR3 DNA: TGTGCCAGCAGGGACAGGGGATTGGACACTGAAGCTTTCTTT

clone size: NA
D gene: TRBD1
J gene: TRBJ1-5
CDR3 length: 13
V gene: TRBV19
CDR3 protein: CASSRTGLQPQHF
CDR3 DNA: TGTGCCAGTAGCCGGACAGGGCTTCAGCCCCAGCATTTT

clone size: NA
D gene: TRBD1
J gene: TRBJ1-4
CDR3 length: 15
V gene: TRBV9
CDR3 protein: CASSPQGAANEKLFF
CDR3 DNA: TGTGCCAGCAGCCCACAGGGGGCTGCTAATGAAAAACTGTTTTTT

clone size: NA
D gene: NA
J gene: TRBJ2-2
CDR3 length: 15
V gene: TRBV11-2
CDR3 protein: CASSRRRGSTGELFF
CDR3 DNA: TGTGCCAGCTCCCGTAGGCGGGGATCCACCGGGGAGCTGTTTTTT

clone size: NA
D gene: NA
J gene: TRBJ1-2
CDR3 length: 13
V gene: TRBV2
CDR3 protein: CAILGGTPYGYTF
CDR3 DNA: TGTGCCATACTTGGTGGGACACCGTATGGCTACACCTTC

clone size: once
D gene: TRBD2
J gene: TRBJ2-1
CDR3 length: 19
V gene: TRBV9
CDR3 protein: CASSVAPSGRLASYNEQFF
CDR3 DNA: TGTGCCAGCAGCGTGGCCCCTAGCGGGAGGCTGGCATCCTACAATGAGCAGTTCTTC

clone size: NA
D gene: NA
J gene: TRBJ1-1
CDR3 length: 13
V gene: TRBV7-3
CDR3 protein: CASSSTPNTEAFF
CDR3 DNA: TGTGCCAGCAGCTCGACACCTAACACTGAAGCTTTCTTT

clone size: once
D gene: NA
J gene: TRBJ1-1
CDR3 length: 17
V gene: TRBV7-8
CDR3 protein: CASSLTLAYRGLTEAFF
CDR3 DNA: TGTGCCAGCAGCCTTACTCTAGCTTATAGGGGGTTGACTGAAGCTTTCTTT

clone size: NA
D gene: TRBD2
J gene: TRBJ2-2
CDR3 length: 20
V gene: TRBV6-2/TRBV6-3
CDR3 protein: CASSYSLGLAGGPNTGELFF
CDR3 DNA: TGTGCCAGCAGTTACTCTCTCGGACTAGCGGGGGGGCCGAACACCGGGGAGCTGTTTTTT

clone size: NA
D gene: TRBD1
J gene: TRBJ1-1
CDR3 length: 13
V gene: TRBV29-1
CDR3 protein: CSVGDRTGGEAFF
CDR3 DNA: TGCAGCGTGGGTGACAGGACAGGCGGCGAAGCTTTCTTT

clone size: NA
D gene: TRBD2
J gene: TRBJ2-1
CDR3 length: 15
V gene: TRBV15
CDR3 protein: CATSTALAEYNEQFF
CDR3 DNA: TGTGCCACCAGCACAGCACTAGCGGAGTACAATGAGCAGTTCTTC

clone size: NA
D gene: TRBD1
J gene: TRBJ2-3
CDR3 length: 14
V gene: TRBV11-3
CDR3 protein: CASSVTGAADTQYF
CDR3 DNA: TGTGCCAGCAGCGTTACAGGGGCCGCAGATACGCAGTATTTT

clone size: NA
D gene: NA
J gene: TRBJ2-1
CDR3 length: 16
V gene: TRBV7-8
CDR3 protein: CASSGERTIHYNEQFF
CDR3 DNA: TGTGCCAGCAGCGGGGAGAGGACTATCCACTACAATGAGCAGTTCTTC

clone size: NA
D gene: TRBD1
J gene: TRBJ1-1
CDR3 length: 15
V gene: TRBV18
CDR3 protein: CASSPGTGGWTEAFF
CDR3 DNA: TGTGCCAGCTCACCCGGAACAGGGGGATGGACTGAAGCTTTCTTT

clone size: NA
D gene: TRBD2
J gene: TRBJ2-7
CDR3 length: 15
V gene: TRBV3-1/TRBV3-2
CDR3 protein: CASSQMPSGAYEQYF
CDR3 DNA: TGTGCCAGCAGCCAGATGCCTAGCGGGGCATACGAGCAGTACTTC

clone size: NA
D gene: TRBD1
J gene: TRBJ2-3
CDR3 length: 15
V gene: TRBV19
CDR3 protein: CASSIGQGHTDTQYF
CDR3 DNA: TGTGCCAGTAGTATAGGACAGGGACACACAGATACGCAGTATTTT